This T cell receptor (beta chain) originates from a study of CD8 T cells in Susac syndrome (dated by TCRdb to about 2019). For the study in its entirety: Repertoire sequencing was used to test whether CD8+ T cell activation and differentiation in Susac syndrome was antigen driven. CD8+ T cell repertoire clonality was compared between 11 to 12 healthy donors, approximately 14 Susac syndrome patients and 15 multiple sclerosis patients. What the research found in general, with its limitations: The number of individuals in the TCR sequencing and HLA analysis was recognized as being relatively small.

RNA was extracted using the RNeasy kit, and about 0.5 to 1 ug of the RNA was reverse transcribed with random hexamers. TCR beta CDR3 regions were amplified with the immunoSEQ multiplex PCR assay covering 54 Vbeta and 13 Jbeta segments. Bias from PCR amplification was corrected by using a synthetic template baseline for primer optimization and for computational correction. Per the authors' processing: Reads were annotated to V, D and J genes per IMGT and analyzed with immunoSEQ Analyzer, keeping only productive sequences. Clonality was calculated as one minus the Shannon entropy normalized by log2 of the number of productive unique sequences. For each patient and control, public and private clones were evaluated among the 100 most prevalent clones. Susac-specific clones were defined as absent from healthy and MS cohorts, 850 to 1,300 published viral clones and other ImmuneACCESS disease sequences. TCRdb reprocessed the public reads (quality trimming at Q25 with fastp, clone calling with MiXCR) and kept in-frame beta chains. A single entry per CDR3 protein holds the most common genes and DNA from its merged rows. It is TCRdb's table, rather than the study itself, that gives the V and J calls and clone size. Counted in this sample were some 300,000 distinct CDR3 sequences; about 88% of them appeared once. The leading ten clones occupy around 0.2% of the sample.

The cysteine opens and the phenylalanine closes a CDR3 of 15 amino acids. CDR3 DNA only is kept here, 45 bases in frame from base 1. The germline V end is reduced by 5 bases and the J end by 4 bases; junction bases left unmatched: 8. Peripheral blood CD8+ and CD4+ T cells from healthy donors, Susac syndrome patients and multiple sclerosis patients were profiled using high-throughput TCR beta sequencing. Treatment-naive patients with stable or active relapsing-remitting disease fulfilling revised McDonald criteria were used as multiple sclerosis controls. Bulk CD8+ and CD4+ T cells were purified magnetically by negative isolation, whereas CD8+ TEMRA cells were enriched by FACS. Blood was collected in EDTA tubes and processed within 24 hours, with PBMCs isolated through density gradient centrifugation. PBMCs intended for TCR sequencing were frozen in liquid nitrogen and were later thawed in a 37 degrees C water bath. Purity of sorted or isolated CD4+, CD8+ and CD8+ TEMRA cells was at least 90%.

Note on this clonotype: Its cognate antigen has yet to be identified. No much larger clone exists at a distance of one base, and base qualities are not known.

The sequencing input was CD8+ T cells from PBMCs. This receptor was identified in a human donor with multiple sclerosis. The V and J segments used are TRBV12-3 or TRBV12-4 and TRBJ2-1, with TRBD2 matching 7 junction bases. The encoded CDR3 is CASSLTGTTYNEQFF. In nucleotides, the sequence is TGTGCCAGCAGTCTAACCGGGACTACATACAATGAGCAGTTCTTC.